This T cell receptor beta chain originates from a study of T cells in Graves' hyperthyroidism and ophthalmopathy. This CDR3 has 16 residues. Germline CDR1 ENHRY, CDR2 SYGVKD. Trimming removed 1 base from V and 0 bases from J, with 7 bases in between. Each diagnosis was grounded in clinical symptoms, serum thyroxine and TRAb, thyroid ultrasound, and orbital computed tomography. The PBMCs were taken from less than 11 ml of fresh peripheral blood. Amplification targeted TCR beta CDR3 regions from RNA transcripts. Researchers ran a first-round RT-PCR on the TCR CDR3 using the HTBI primer set. TCRdb re-derived calls from the multiplex PCR reads in MiXCR, one entry per CDR3 protein. Here the sample spans a few hundred thousand distinct CDR3 sequences, 14% being singletons.

The source is a woman aged 40 to 50 with Graves' hyperthyroidism. Sample: blood. The gene calls are TRBV10-3 and TRBJ2-6; D is tentatively TRBD1 or TRBD2 (5 bases each). The CDR3 reads CAISELRGSGANVLTF. DNA of the CDR3: TGTGCCATCAGTGAGTTGAGGGGCTCTGGGGCCAACGTCCTGACTTTC.